This TCR beta chain was identified during a study of blood T cell repertoires in COVID-19. Using immunoSEQ multiplex PCR, the repertoire was profiled, and TCRdb retains in-frame clones only, with some absent. The repertoire includes around 100,000 clones, approximately 90% of them detected once, and over 4.5% sits in the top ten. The CDR3 is 15 residues long. V was clipped by 2 bases and J by 3 bases; unmatched bases: 6. Germline CDR1 and CDR2: MDHEN and SYDVKM. This sequence originates from a man in his fifties with acute or convalescent COVID-19. The sequenced sample was peripheral blood. The V call is TRBV28, the J call TRBJ1-1; the match to TRBD1 covers 7 bases. The CDR3 here is CASSLGGRGDTEAFF. CDR3 nucleotides: TGTGCCAGCAGTTTAGGGGGCAGGGGGGACACTGAAGCTTTCTTT.